This TCR beta chain was sequenced for a study of cytomegalovirus exposure and HLA in healthy donors. On the study more broadly: Drawn from HLA-typed donors, about 82 million unique TCRs were held in an early data release. General study findings and limits: Testing in vitro showed three CMV-associated chains specific for CMV antigens. Data from an earlier analysis indicated that most TCR beta V segments were productive either about 87% or about 30% of the time. A missense variant in DCLRE1C was later tied to TCR beta V- and J-gene trimming.

On this clone itself: No antigen is known for it.

Researchers ran the PCR with 60 Vbeta and 13 Jbeta primers. Libraries were prepared by immunoSEQ multiplex PCR; TCRdb keeps only in-frame clonotypes and omits some of them. In the table there are 150,000 to 160,000 clones, 70% to 85% of which are singletons. Sequencing used PBMCs. This clonotype was sampled from a woman aged 45-65 years in good health and CMV-seropositive.

In DNA form, the CDR3 reads TGTGCCAGCAGTGATACAGGGTCTGGCGAGCAGTACTTC. As protein: CASSDTGSGEQYF. The chain links TRBV6-1 to TRBJ2-7; D might be TRBD1 (6 bases). Trimming removed 3 bases at V and 6 bases at J, with 12 bases between. The CDR3 runs to 13 residues. Germline CDR1 MNHNS, CDR2 SASEGT.